This section outlines one T cell receptor beta chain sequence together with its context. The CDR3 covers 14 residues. CDR1 MGHDK and CDR2 SYGVNS come from the germline V gene. The ends were cut back, 4 bases at V and 6 bases at J, with 12 bases in the middle. In the original analysis: Amplification of reference gene primers was used by the study to estimate nucleated cell counts. Profiled with immunoSEQ multiplex PCR; TCRdb holds only in-frame clones, not every one. The V and J calls and clone size were taken over from that table, and D and trimming were inferred from the DNA. Of under 250,000 clones in the sample, 75% to 85% are singletons; the top ten hold about 12%. The data stem from a study of blood T cell repertoires in COVID-19. Study-wide context: Some COVID-19 samples were acute and others convalescent; all came from the United States, Italy and Spain.

The sample was peripheral blood. The V call is TRBV25-1, the J call TRBJ1-4, with D possibly matching TRBD1 (6 bases). The TCR originated in a human donor in a cohort sampled during active COVID-19. CDR3 protein: CASSVGAGDEKLFF. As DNA, the CDR3 is TGTGCCAGCAGTGTTGGGGCAGGGGATGAAAAACTGTTTTTT. Full variable domain (missing parts from reference TRBV25-1 and TRBJ1-4): EADIYQTPRYLVIGTGKKITLECSQTMGHDKMYWYQQDPGMELHLIHYSYGVNSTEKGDLSSESTVSRIRTEHFPLTLESARPSHTSQYLCASSVGAGDEKLFFGSGTQLSVL.